One sample yielded the 13 T cell receptor beta chains listed below, sequenced in a study of siplizumab effects on memory and regulatory T cells. Assay: immunoSEQ multiplex PCR; the TCRdb copy retains only in-frame clones and omits some. The sample shows 90,000 to 110,000 clones, approximately 94% of them seen only once. Input material: CD4+ T cells sorted from blood. The receptors shown here come from a human donor in good health.

The chain links TRBV5-1 to TRBJ2-1, with D perhaps TRBD2 (6 bases). V lost 0 bases and J lost 6, with 13 bases in between. This CDR3 comprises 15 residues. Germline V lookup: CDR1 SGHRS, CDR2 YFSETQ. The CDR3 DNA sequence: TGCGCCAGCAGCTTGGAGTGGCGGGGTGGCAATGAGCAGTTCTTC. Translating gives CASSLEWRGGNEQFF.

The genes are TRBV6-5 and TRBJ1-2, with a possible D match to TRBD1 (5 bases). CDR3 length: 13 residues. Trimming cost V 6 bases and J 1 base, with 9 bases left between them. Germline V gives CDR1 MNHEY, CDR2 SVGAGI. The DNA for the CDR3 is TGTGCCAGCAGGCGACAGAATAACTATGGCTACACCTTC. Translation gives CASRRQNNYGYTF.

The V call is TRBV5-6, the J call TRBJ1-3; 7 nucleotides match TRBD1. The V gene end was trimmed by 2 bases and the J gene end by 2 bases; junction bases not matched to a gene: 4. Looked up from germline, CDR1 is SGHDT and CDR2 is YYEEEE. The length of the CDR3 is 15 residues. This CDR3 is CASSFSRGTGNTIYF. The CDR3 DNA sequence: TGTGCCAGCAGCTTTTCCAGGGGGACTGGAAACACCATATATTTT.

The chain uses TRBV7-9 and TRBJ2-7; 7 bases match TRBD1. The V and J ends lost 4 bases and 2 bases, in that order; junction bases with no gene match: 5. In germline, CDR1 is SEHNR, CDR2 FQNEAQ (reference sequence). The CDR3 is 14 residues long. In DNA form, the CDR3 reads TGTGCCAGCAGCTCCGGGACAGTTGCCTACGAGCAGTACTTC. This sequence encodes CASSSGTVAYEQYF.

This clone has just one count. The chain recombines TRBV4-2 with TRBJ1-2; 10 bases are a match to TRBD1. The CDR3 consists of 15 residues. J gave up 7 bases and V 5 bases, and 10 bases lay outside the gene matches. The germline V gene encodes CDR1 LGHNA and CDR2 YNFKEQ. CDR3: CASSLAGTGAAGYTF. In DNA form, the CDR3 reads TGTGCCAGCAGCTTGGCGGGGACAGGGGCTGCTGGCTACACCTTC.

The rearrangement uses TRBV5-4 and TRBJ1-3; 9 bases line up with TRBD1. CDR3 length: 19 residues. Germline CDR1 is SGHNT and CDR2 is YYREEE (reference sequence). V shed 0 bases, J shed 4 bases, and the junction held 14 bases outside the gene matches. CDR3 region: CASSLEPISGTGTGNTIYF. Written as DNA, the CDR3 is TGTGCCAGCAGCTTGGAACCTATCTCCGGGACAGGGACCGGAAACACCATATATTTT.

This chain uses TRBV19 with TRBJ2-1; D may correspond to TRBD1 or TRBD2 (5 bases each). From germline, CDR1 is LNHDA and CDR2 SQIVND (reference sequence). Between the trimmed V and J ends, which lost 2 bases and 6 bases, there was a span of 11 bases. There are 14 residues in the CDR3. In nucleotides, the CDR3 is TGTGCCAGTAGTATATGGTCGGGGACCAATGAGCAGTTCTTC. It specifies CASSIWSGTNEQFF. Full variable domain (rest looked up from reference TRBV19 and TRBJ2-1): DGGITQSPKYLFRKEGQNVTLSCEQNLNHDAMYWYRQDPGQGLRLIYYSQIVNDFQKGDIAEGYSVSREKKESFPLTVTSAQKNPTAFYLCASSIWSGTNEQFFGPGTRLTVL.

The chain joins TRBV29-1 to TRBJ2-3; D is perhaps TRBD2 (5 bases). CDR1 and CDR2 (germline): SQVTM, ANQGSEA. The CDR3 has 14 residues. Trimming shortened V by 1 base and J by 0 bases, and 8 bases separated the two germline ends. CDR3 region: CSVEGGPSTDTQYF. CDR3 DNA sequence: TGCAGCGTTGAAGGCGGGCCTAGCACAGATACGCAGTATTTT.

The genes are TRBV6-5 and TRBJ1-2; TRBD1 might be the D (5 bases). There are 13 residues in the CDR3. The ends were cut back, 6 bases at V and 3 bases at J, with 11 bases in the middle. Germline V lookup: CDR1 MNHEY, CDR2 SVGAGI. For the CDR3, the DNA is TGTGCCAGCAGCGACAGAATCTACTATGGCTACACCTTC. It codes for CASSDRIYYGYTF.

The V gene is TRBV10-3, the J gene TRBJ2-2; D is undetermined. The ends were cut back, 6 bases at V and 5 bases at J, with 16 bases in the middle. The CDR3 consists of 15 residues. The germline V gene encodes CDR1 ENHRY and CDR2 SYGVKD. The CDR3 DNA is TGTGCCATCAGGACGGGCCTTCAGGATACCGGGGAGCTGTTTTTT. This gives the protein CAIRTGLQDTGELFF.

CDR3 in amino acids: CASSSRTGSETQYF. In nucleotides, the CDR3 is TGTGCCAGCAGCAGCCGGACAGGGTCCGAGACCCAGTACTTC. J is TRBJ2-5 and V is TRBV11-1; 8 bases map to TRBD1. V lost 5 bases and J lost 5; bases outside the gene matches: 7. The CDR3 contains 14 residues. Germline loops: CDR1 SGHAT, CDR2 FQDESV (reference sequence).

This chain uses TRBV2 with TRBJ1-2; D may be TRBD1 (6 bases). Deletions cut 4 bases from V and 4 bases from J, with 13 bases between. Looked up from germline, CDR1 is SNHLY and CDR2 is FYNNEI. This CDR3 is built from 14 residues. The CDR3: CASSVGGPRYGYTF. The CDR3 DNA is TGTGCCAGCAGTGTCGGGGGGCCCCGCTATGGCTACACCTTC.

The rearrangement joins TRBV5-1 to TRBJ2-3; 10 nucleotides agree with TRBD1. J was trimmed by 4 bases and V by 1 base; bases with no gene match: 6. CDR3 length: 16 amino acids. Germline V gene data show CDR1 as SGHRS and CDR2 as YFSETQ. The CDR3 DNA is TGCGCCAGCAGCTTGCGGGACAGGGGTATCGCAGATACGCAGTATTTT. The encoded protein is CASSLRDRGIADTQYF. Full variable domain (missing parts from reference TRBV5-1 and TRBJ2-3): KAGVTQTPRYLIKTRGQQVTLSCSPISGHRSVSWYQQTPGQGLQFLFEYFSETQRNKGNFPGRFSGRQFSNSRSEMNVSTLELGDSALYLCASSLRDRGIADTQYFGPGTRLTVL.